This T cell receptor (beta chain) came from a study of patients and donors after allogeneic stem cell transplantation. The germline gives CDR1 SEHNR, CDR2 FQNEAQ (reference sequence). The CDR3 covers 18 residues. V lost 5 bases, J lost 2 bases, and 24 bases lay in between. TCRdb re-derived calls from the RT-PCR reads in MiXCR, one entry per CDR3 protein. The sample gives about 200,000 distinct CDR3 sequences, around 41% of which show up once; 11% is in the top ten. This sequence joins TRBV7-9 and TRBJ1-2, with a possible D match to TRBD1 (6 bases). The sequence came from a human donor who was either an allogeneic HSCT recipient or a stem cell or donor lymphocyte infusion donor (not recorded which). It is not recorded whose cells these are; they may come from a transplant donor. The sample consisted of blood, either unsorted or a sorted T cell fraction (not recorded which). CDR3 DNA sequence: TGTGCCAGCAGCCTCAGTTGGGGAGGCCGGGACACCAACTATGGCTACACCTTC. Translated: CASSLSWGGRDTNYGYTF.